Following are 18 T cell receptor beta chains from one sample sequenced in a study of blood T cells in healthy people across ages. Together with a sample-barcoded 5' primer, a J-beta primer mix was included in a second PCR lasting roughly 6 to 12 cycles. Using its own MiXCR run on the 5' RACE reads, TCRdb lists one record per CDR3 protein. Of about 720,000 distinct CDR3 sequences in the sample, 22% are singletons; the top ten hold around 22%. Sequencing was carried out using blood. The receptors derive from a man between 70 and 80 years old in good health.

Only a few counts were recorded for this clonotype. J is TRBJ2-1 and V is TRBV30; D ambiguous. Germline assignment: CDR1 GTSNPN and CDR2 SVGIG (reference sequence). V was trimmed by 0 bases and J by 11 bases, leaving 17 bases between them. This CDR3 spans 14 amino acids. The CDR3 region is CAWSVLMSRAQQFF. As DNA, the CDR3 is TGTGCCTGGAGTGTACTGATGTCTCGAGCCCAGCAGTTCTTC.

The gene calls are TRBV10-3 and TRBJ2-4; maybe TRBD2 (5 bases). Per the germline V gene, CDR1 is ENHRY and CDR2 is SYGVKD. The V gene lost 3 bases and the J gene lost 0 bases, with 12 bases spanning the gap. The CDR3 has 16 amino acids. CDR3 region: CAISDPGSLAKNIQYF. The DNA of the CDR3 is TGTGCCATCAGTGACCCGGGATCACTAGCCAAAAACATTCAGTACTTC.

This clonotype was detected only a few times. The J gene is TRBJ2-1, the V gene TRBV12-3 or TRBV12-4; D might be TRBD2 (6 bases). Trimming removed 0 bases at V and 6 bases at J, with 15 bases between. The CDR3 consists of 16 residues. The CDR3, as DNA: TGTGCCAGCAGTTTAGCGCGGGGTTCGGCGGGCAATGAGCAGTTCTTC. It translates to CASSLARGSAGNEQFF.

The genes are TRBV18 and TRBJ1-1; D uncertain. The CDR3 is 13 amino acids. Trimming left V 3 bases short and J 4 bases short, with 9 bases between. Per germline, CDR1 KGHSH and CDR2 LQKENI. CDR3 DNA: TGTGCCAGCTCACCCCAGGCGGGCACTGAAGCTTTCTTT. Translating gives CASSPQAGTEAFF.

The chain links TRBV12-3 or TRBV12-4 to TRBJ2-2; D is unclear. The V and J ends lost 5 bases and 5 bases respectively, with 9 bases between them. The CDR3 has 13 amino acids. DNA of the CDR3: TGTGCCAGCAGTCCCACATTGACCGGGGAGCTGTTTTTT. Protein product: CASSPTLTGELFF.

This clonotype has just a few counts. The rearrangement links TRBV12-5 to TRBJ1-1; D gene unclear. This CDR3 has 14 amino acids. The V and J ends lost 4 bases and 1 base respectively, with 10 bases between them. Germline V gene sequence: CDR1 LGHNT, CDR2 FRNRAP. The CDR3 spells CASGYLEGNTEAFF. Here the CDR3 DNA reads TGTGCTAGTGGTTACCTAGAAGGGAACACTGAAGCTTTCTTT.

Many counts were recorded for this clonotype. This sequence joins TRBV5-1 and TRBJ2-1; D is possibly TRBD2 (5 bases). Trimming shortened V by 3 bases and J by 0 bases, and 10 bases separated the two germline ends. Germline CDR1 and CDR2: SGHRS and YFSETQ. The CDR3 runs 15 residues. This CDR3 reads CASSSMGSSYNEQFF. The DNA for the CDR3 is TGCGCCAGCAGCTCGATGGGGAGCTCCTACAATGAGCAGTTCTTC.

The chain recombines TRBV24-1 with TRBJ2-1; possible D gene TRBD2, 6 bases. Germline assignment: CDR1 KGHDR and CDR2 SFDVKD. Trimming pared 5 bases from V and 9 bases from J, leaving 16 bases between. The CDR3 spans 14 residues. Written as DNA, the CDR3 is TGTGCCACCAGTGTCCACGGAGGAGGGAGTGAGCAGTTCTTC. It specifies CATSVHGGGSEQFF.

This chain uses TRBV2 with TRBJ1-4; 8 bases agree with TRBD1. The CDR3 contains 16 residues. V lost 4 bases, J lost 8 bases, and 12 bases stayed unmatched. Germline V CDR1 and CDR2: SNHLY, FYNNEI. The CDR3 DNA sequence: TGTGCCAGCAGTGTATTGGGAGACAGGGGAGGCGAAAAACTGTTTTTT. Its protein product is CASSVLGDRGGEKLFF.

There are a few counts of this clonotype. This chain joins TRBV19 and TRBJ1-1; 8 bases are a match to TRBD1. Germline V gives CDR1 LNHDA, CDR2 SQIVND (reference sequence). The CDR3 loop spans 13 amino acids. V gave up 6 bases and J gave up 5 bases; unmatched junction bases: 5. The CDR3 bases are TGTGCCAGTAGCCGGACAGGGCGGACTGAAGCTTTCTTT. Protein: CASSRTGRTEAFF.

This clonotype was detected only a few times. This chain joins TRBV7-2 and TRBJ1-2; TRBD1 matches 7 bases. The CDR3 loop spans 15 amino acids. Germline V gene sequence: CDR1 SGHTA, CDR2 FQGNSA. Trimming removed 5 bases from V and 5 bases from J; junction bases left unmatched: 11. The CDR3 sequence is CASSPYQGGEYGYTF. The CDR3 nucleotides read TGTGCCAGCAGCCCCTATCAGGGGGGGGAATATGGCTACACCTTC.

The V and J genes are TRBV7-3 and TRBJ2-5, with D tentatively TRBD2 (6 bases). The better agreement between TRBJ2-1 and the DNA end casts doubt on the J call. The CDR3 runs to 16 residues. Looked up from germline, CDR1 is SGHTA and CDR2 is FQGTGA. In DNA form, the CDR3 reads TGTGCCAGCAGTGGGGAAAAGCGGGCTTGGGGAAGTGAGCAGTTCTTC. Protein sequence: CASSGEKRAWGSEQFF.

This clonotype was seen only a few times. The chain links TRBV19 to TRBJ2-2, with TRBD1 matching 7 bases. CDR3 length equals 15 residues. The trim removed 1 base at V and 6 bases at J, leaving 5 bases unmatched. The V gene's germline CDR1 is LNHDA and CDR2 SQIVND (reference sequence). CDR3: CASSIGDSRSGELFF. The CDR3 coding sequence is TGTGCCAGTAGTATAGGGGACAGCCGCTCCGGGGAGCTGTTTTTT.

The rearrangement joins TRBV7-9 to TRBJ1-2; perhaps TRBD1 as D (6 bases). The V end lost 4 bases, the J end lost 4 bases, and 13 bases lay between the germline ends. This CDR3 is 14 amino acids long. CDR1 is SEHNR and CDR2 is FQNEAQ in the germline V gene (reference sequence). CDR3 DNA: TGTGCCAGCAGCTCCTCCACAGGGCGCTATGGCTACACCTTC. It specifies CASSSSTGRYGYTF. Supplemented by reference TRBV7-9 and TRBJ1-2, the full variable domain reads DTGVSQNPRHKITKRGQNVTFRCDPISEHNRLYWYRQTLGQGPEFLTYFQNEAQLEKSRLLSDRFSAERPKGSFSTLEIQRTEQGDSAMYLCASSSSTGRYGYTFGSGTRLTVV.

This clonotype showed up many times. The chain carries TRBV29-1 and TRBJ2-5, with D hard to call. The V end lost 3 bases, the J end lost 10 bases, and 15 bases lay between the germline ends. Germline CDR1 and CDR2: SQVTM and ANQGSEA. The CDR3 is 12 residues long. The DNA for the CDR3 is TGCAGCGTTGAGGTGTCAGCCTACGGCCAGTACTTC. It codes for CSVEVSAYGQYF. The entire variable domain, with the rest obtained from reference TRBV29-1 and TRBJ2-5, is as follows: SAVISQKPSRDICQRGTSLTIQCQVDSQVTMMFWYRQQPGQSLTLIATANQGSEATYESGFVIDKFPISRPNLTFSTLTVSNMSPEDSSIYLCSVEVSAYGQYFGPGTRLLVL.

This clonotype was recorded a few times. The chain uses TRBV6-2 or TRBV6-3 and TRBJ2-5; tentatively, D is TRBD2 (5 bases). The assigned J gene may be wrong: the sequence end matches TRBJ2-7 better. The CDR3 consists of 13 residues. Germline CDR1 reads MNHEY; CDR2 reads SVGEGT. The CDR3: CASSSAVNNEQYV. The CDR3 DNA is TGTGCCAGCAGTTCAGCGGTTAACAACGAGCAGTACGTC.

This rearrangement joins TRBV2 to TRBJ2-7; D is perhaps TRBD1 (5 bases). V lost 6 bases and J 2 bases, leaving 8 bases between the germline ends. The germline gives CDR1 SNHLY, CDR2 FYNNEI. CDR3 size: 12 residues. In DNA form, the CDR3 reads TGTGCCAGCAGACAGGACACCTACGAGCAGTACGTC. Translating gives CASRQDTYEQYV.

This clonotype was seen a few times. The rearrangement joins TRBV7-9 to TRBJ1-3; D not resolved. The CDR3 loop spans 14 amino acids. Trimming shortened V by 6 bases and J by 1 base, and 10 bases separated the two germline ends. Germline CDR1 reads SEHNR; CDR2 reads FQNEAQ (reference sequence). CDR3 sequence: CASRYGSSGNTIYF. DNA of the CDR3: TGTGCCAGCAGATACGGGAGTTCTGGAAACACCATATATTTT.